Reported below is one T cell receptor beta chain. The data are from a study of blood T cell repertoires in COVID-19. Produced via immunoSEQ multiplex PCR; TCRdb's table is partial and in-frame only. The sample carries under 95,000 clones, roughly 85% recorded once. CDR1 SGHNT and CDR2 YYREEE come from the germline V gene (reference sequence). The CDR3 contains 13 residues. V was cut by 5 bases and J by 1 base, with 8 bases left in between. The specimen sequenced was peripheral blood. This TCR was recovered from a man in his fifties with COVID-19, enrolled during active disease. The chain employs TRBV5-4 and TRBJ2-3; TRBD1 is a possible D gene (6 bases). CDR3 residues: CASSSGGTDTQYF. DNA of the CDR3: TGTGCCAGCAGTTCAGGGGGCACAGATACGCAGTATTTT.